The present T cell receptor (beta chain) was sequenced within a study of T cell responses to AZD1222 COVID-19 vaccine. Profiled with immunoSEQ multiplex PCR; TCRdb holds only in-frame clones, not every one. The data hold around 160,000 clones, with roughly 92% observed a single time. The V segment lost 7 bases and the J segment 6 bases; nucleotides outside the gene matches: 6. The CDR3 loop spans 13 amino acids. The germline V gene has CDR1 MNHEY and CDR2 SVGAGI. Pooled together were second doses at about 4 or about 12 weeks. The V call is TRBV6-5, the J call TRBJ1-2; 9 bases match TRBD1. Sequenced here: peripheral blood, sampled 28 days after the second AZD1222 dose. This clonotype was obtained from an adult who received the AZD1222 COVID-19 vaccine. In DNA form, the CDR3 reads TGTGCCAGCAAGGTACAGGGGGCTCATGGCTACACCTTC. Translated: CASKVQGAHGYTF.